This record concerns one T cell receptor (beta chain) sequence. Trimming took off 2 bases at V and 2 bases at J, with 4 bases between the two ends. CDR3 length equals 13 residues. Per germline, CDR1 LGHNA and CDR2 YNFKEQ. TCRdb keeps only in-frame clones here, not all; method: immunoSEQ multiplex PCR. In the table there are hundreds of thousands of clones, 70% to 90% of which are singletons. The sample belongs to a study of Ad26.COV2.S vaccination and SARS-CoV-2 variants. Background on the study: Donor got 5x10^10 or 1x10^11 viral particles of Ad26.COV2.S.

Regarding treatment: over 15 received Ad26.COV2.S at low or high dose, single or two shots; about five received placebo; per-sample allocation not given. On day 63 after the first injection, vaccine and placebo recipients gave samples. Sequencing used peripheral blood, obtained in a trial of Ad26.COV2.S vaccine versus placebo. The V call is TRBV4-2, the J call TRBJ2-1; D gene uncertain. The clonotype was recovered from a person between 18 and 65 years old who received the Ad26.COV2.S COVID-19 vaccine or a placebo. The CDR3 DNA is TGTGCCAGCAGCCAATTAACCTACAATGAGCAGTTCTTC. Protein sequence: CASSQLTYNEQFF.